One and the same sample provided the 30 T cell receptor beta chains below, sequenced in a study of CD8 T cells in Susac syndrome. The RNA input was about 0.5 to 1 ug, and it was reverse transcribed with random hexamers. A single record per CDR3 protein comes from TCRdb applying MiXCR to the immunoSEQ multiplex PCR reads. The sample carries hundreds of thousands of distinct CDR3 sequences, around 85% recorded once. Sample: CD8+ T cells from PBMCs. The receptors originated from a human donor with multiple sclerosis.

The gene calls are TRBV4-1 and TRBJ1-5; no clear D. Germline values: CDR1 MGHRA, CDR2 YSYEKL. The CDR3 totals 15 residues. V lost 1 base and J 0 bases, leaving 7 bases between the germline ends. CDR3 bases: TGCGCCAGCAGCCAAGGCGCTGATAGCAATCAGCCCCAGCATTTT. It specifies CASSQGADSNQPQHF.

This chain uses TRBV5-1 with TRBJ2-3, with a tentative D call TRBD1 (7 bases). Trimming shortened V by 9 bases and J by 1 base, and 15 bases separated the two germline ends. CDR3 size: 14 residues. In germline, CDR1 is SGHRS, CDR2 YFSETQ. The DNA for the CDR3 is TGCGCCAACCCCTCCAGGGGGGGCACAGATACGCAGTATTTT. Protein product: CANPSRGGTDTQYF. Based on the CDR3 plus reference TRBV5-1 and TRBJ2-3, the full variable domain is KAGVTQTPRYLIKTRGQQVTLSCSPISGHRSVSWYQQTPGQGLQFLFEYFSETQRNKGNFPGRFSGRQFSNSRSEMNVSTLELGDSALYLCANPSRGGTDTQYFGPGTRLTVL.

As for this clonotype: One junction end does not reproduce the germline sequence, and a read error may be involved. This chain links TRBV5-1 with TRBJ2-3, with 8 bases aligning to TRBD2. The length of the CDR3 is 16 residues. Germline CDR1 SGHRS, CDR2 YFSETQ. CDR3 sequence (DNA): TGCGCCAACAGCTTGCTAGCGGGCCAAGGTACAGATACGCAGTATTTT. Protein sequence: CANSLLAGQGTDTQYF.

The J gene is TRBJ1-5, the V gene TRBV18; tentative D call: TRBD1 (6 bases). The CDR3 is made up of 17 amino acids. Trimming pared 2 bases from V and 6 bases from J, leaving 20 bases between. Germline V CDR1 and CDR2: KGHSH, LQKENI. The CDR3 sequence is CASSPDEFGAGVQPQHF. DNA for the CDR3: TGTGCCAGCTCACCAGATGAGTTTGGAGCAGGGGTTCAGCCCCAGCATTTT.

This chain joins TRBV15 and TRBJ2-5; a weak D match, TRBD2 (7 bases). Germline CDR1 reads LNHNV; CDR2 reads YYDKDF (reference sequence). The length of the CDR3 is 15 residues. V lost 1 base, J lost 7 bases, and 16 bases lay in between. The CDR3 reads CATSRVYGGGGTQYF. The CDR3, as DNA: TGTGCCACCAGCAGAGTCTATGGGGGAGGGGGGACCCAGTACTTC.

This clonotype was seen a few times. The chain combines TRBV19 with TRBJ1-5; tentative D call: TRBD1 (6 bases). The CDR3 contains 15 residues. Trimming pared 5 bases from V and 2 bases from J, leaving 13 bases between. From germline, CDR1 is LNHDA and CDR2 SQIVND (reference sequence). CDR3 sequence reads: CASSPPGEGNQPQHF. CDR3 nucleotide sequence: TGTGCCAGTAGTCCCCCAGGGGAAGGCAATCAGCCCCAGCATTTT.

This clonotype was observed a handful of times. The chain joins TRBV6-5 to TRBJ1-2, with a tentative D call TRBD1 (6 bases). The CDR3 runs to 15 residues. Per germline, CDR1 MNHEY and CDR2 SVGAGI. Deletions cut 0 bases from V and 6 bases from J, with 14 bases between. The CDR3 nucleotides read TGTGCCAGCAGTTACTCCAACGGGGGCCTCGATGGCTACACCTTC. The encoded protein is CASSYSNGGLDGYTF.

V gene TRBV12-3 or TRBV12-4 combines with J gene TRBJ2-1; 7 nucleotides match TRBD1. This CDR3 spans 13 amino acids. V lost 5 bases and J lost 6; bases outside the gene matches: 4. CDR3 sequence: CASSGQEFNEQFF. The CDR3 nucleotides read TGTGCCAGCAGTGGACAGGAATTCAATGAGCAGTTCTTC.

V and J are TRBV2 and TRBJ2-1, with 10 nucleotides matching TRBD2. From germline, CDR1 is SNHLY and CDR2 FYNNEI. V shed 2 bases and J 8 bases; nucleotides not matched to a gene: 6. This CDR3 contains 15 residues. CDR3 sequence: CASSELEAGGDEQFF. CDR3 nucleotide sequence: TGTGCCAGCAGTGAACTCGAAGCGGGGGGGGATGAGCAGTTCTTC.

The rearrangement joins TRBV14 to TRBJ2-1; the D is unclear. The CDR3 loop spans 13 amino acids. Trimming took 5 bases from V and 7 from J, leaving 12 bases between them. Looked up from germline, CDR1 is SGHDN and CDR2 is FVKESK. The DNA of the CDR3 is TGTGCCAGCAGCTTACTGACGGAGAATGAGCAGTTCTTC. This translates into CASSLLTENEQFF. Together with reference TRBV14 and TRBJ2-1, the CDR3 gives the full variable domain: EAGVTQFPSHSVIEKGQTVTLRCDPISGHDNLYWYRRVMGKEIKFLLHFVKESKQDESGMPNNRFLAERTGGTYSTLKVQPAELEDSGVYFCASSLLTENEQFFGPGTRLTVL.

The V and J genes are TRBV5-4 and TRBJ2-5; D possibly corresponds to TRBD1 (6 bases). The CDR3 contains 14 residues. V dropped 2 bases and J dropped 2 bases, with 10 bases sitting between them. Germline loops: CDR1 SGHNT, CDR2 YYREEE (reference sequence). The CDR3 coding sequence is TGTGCCAGCAGCTTCGGGACACTTCAAGAGACCCAGTACTTC. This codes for CASSFGTLQETQYF.

CDR3 loop: CASSQEDDRINSPLHF. The DNA for the CDR3 is TGTGCCAGCAGCCAAGAGGATGACAGAATTAATTCACCCCTCCACTTT. This chain joins TRBV3-1 and TRBJ1-6; possibly TRBD1 for D (5 bases). Germline V gives CDR1 LGHDT, CDR2 YNNKEL (reference sequence). The CDR3 sequence is 16 residues long. With 0 bases removed from V and 6 bases from J, the gap between germline ends came to 12 bases.

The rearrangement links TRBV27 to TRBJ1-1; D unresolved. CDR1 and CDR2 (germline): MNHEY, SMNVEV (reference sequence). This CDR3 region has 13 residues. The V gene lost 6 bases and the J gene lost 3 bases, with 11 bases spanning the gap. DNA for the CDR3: TGTGCCAGCAGCGTCGGTCTGGACACTGAAGCTTTCTTT. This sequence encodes CASSVGLDTEAFF.

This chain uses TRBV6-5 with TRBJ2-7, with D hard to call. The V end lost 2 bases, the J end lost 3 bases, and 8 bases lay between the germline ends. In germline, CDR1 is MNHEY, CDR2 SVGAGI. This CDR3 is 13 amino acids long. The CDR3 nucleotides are TGTGCCAGCAGTTACCACCTTGACTACGAGCAGTACTTC. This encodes CASSYHLDYEQYF.

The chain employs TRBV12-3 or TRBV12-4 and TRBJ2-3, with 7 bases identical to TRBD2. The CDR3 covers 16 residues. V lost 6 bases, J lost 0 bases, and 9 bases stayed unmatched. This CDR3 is CASRHSSGISTDTQYF. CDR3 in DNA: TGTGCCAGCAGACACTCAAGCGGGATTAGCACAGATACGCAGTATTTT.

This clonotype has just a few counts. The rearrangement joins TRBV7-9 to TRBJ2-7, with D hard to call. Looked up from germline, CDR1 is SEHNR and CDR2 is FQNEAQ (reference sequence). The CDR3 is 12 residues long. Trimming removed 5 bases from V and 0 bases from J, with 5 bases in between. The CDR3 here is CASSQSSYEQYF. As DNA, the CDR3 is TGTGCCAGCAGCCAGAGCTCCTACGAGCAGTACTTC.

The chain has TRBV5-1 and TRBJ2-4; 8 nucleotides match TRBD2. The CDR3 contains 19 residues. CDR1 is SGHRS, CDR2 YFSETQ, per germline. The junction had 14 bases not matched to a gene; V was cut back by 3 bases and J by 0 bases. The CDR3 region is CASSSGTSLRGPAKNIQYF. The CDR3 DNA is TGCGCCAGCAGCTCGGGGACTAGTCTTCGGGGCCCAGCCAAAAACATTCAGTACTTC.

This CDR3 reads CASSRQTLSYEQYF. CDR3 DNA: TGTGCCAGCAGTCGACAGACCCTCTCCTACGAGCAGTACTTC. The rearrangement joins TRBV28 to TRBJ2-7; a possible D gene is TRBD1 (5 bases). The CDR3 spans 14 residues. Trimming took 5 bases from V and 0 from J, leaving 11 bases between them. Germline CDR1 and CDR2: MDHEN and SYDVKM.

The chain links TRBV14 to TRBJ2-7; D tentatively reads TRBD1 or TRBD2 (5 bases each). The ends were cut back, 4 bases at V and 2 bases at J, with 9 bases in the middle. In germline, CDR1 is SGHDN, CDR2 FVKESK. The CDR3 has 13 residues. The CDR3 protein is CASSRGDPYEQYF. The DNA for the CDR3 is TGTGCCAGCAGCCGAGGGGACCCCTACGAGCAGTACTTC. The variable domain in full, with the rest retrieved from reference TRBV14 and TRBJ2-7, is EAGVTQFPSHSVIEKGQTVTLRCDPISGHDNLYWYRRVMGKEIKFLLHFVKESKQDESGMPNNRFLAERTGGTYSTLKVQPAELEDSGVYFCASSRGDPYEQYFGPGTRLTVT.

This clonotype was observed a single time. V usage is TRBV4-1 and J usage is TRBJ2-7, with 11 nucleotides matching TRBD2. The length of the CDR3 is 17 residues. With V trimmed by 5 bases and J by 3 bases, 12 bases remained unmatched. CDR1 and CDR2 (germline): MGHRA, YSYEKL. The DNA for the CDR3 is TGCGCCAGCAGCATACTAGCGGGAGACACCAATCTCTACGAGCAGTACTTC. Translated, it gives CASSILAGDTNLYEQYF.

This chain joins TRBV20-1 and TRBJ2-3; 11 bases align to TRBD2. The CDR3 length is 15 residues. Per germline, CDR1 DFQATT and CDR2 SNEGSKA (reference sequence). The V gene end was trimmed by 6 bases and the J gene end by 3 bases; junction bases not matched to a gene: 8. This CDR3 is CSANGVAGGTDTQYF. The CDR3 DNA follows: TGCAGTGCGAATGGGGTAGCGGGAGGGACAGATACGCAGTATTTT.

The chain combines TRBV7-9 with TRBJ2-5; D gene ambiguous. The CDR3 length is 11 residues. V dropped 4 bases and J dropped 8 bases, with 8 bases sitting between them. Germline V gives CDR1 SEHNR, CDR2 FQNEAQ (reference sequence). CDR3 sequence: CASSSSPTQYF. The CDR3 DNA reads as TGTGCCAGCAGCTCATCCCCAACCCAGTACTTC.

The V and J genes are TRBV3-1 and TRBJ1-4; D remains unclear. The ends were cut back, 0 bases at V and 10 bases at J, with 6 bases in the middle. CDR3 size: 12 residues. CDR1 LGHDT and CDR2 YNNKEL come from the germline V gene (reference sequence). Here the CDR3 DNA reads TGTGCCAGCAGCCAAGACAGCGGAAAACTGTTTTTT. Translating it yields CASSQDSGKLFF. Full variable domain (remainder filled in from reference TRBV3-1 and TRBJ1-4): DTAVSQTPKYLVTQMGNDKSIKCEQNLGHDTMYWYKQDSKKFLKIMFSYNNKELIINETVPNRFSPKSPDKAHLNLHINSLELGDSAVYFCASSQDSGKLFFGSGTQLSVL.

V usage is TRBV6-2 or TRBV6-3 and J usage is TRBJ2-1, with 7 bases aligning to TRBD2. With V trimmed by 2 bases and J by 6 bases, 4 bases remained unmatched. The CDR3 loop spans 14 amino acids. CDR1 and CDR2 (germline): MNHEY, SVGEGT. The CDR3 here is CASSYVREGNEQFF. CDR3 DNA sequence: TGTGCCAGCAGTTACGTAAGGGAGGGCAATGAGCAGTTCTTC.

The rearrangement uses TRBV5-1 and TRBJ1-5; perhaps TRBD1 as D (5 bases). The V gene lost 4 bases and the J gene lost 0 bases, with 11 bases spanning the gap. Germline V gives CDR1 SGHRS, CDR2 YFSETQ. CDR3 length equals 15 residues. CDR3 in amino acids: CASSPGPPSNQPQHF. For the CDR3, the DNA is TGCGCCAGCAGCCCGGGGCCTCCTAGCAATCAGCCCCAGCATTTT.

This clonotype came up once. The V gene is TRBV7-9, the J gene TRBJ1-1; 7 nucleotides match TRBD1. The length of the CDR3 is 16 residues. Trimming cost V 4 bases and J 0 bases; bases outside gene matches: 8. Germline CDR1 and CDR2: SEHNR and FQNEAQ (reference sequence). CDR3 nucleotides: TGTGCCAGCAGCTCCCCCCGGGACAGCTTGAACACTGAAGCTTTCTTT. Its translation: CASSSPRDSLNTEAFF.

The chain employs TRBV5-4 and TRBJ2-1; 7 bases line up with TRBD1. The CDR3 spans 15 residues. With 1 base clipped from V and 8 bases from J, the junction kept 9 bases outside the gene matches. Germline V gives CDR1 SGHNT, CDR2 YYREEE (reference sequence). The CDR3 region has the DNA TGTGCCAGCAGCTTGTGGGTAGGGGGCAAGGATGAGCAGTTCTTC. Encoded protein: CASSLWVGGKDEQFF.

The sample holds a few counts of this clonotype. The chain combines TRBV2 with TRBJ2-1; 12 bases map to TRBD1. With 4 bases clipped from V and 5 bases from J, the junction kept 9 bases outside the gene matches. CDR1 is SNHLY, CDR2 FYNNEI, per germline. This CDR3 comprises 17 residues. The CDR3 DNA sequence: TGTGCCAGCAGTGCTCCGGGACAGGGGGCTTCTGACAATGAGCAGTTCTTC. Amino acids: CASSAPGQGASDNEQFF.

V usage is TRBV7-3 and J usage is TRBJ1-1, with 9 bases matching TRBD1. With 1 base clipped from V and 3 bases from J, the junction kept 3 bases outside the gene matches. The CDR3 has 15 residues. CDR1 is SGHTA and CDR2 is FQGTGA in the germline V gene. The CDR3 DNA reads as TGTGCCAGCAGCTTAAACAGGGGGCGCCACACTGAAGCTTTCTTT. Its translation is CASSLNRGRHTEAFF.

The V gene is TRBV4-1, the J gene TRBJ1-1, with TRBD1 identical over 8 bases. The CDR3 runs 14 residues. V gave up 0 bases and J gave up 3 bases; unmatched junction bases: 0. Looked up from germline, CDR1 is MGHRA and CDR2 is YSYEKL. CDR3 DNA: TGCGCCAGCAGCCAAGAGGACAGGGACACTGAAGCTTTCTTT. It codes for CASSQEDRDTEAFF.